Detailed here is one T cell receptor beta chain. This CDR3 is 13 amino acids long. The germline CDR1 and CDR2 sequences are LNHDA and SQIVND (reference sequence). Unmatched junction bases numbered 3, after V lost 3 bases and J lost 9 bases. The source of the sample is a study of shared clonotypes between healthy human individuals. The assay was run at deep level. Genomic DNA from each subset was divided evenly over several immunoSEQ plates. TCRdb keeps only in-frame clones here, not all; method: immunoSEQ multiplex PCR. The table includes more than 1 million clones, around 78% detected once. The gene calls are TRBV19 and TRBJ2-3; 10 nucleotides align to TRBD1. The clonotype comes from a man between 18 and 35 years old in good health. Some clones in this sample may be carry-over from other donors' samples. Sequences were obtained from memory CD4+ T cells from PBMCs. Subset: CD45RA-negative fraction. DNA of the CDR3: TGTGCCAGTAGTATCTTGGGACAGGGGACGCAGTATTTT. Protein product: CASSILGQGTQYF.